This T cell receptor beta chain was identified in a study of blood T cell repertoires in COVID-19. Looking at the study overall: The United States, Italy and Spain were the sources of the acute and convalescent COVID-19 samples. T cells, B-cell-depleted T cells, or PBMCs supplied cDNA or gDNA.

Under the authors' procedure: Amplification with reference gene primers provided the estimates of nucleated cell counts. Clones were sequenced by immunoSEQ multiplex PCR, and TCRdb holds only the in-frame ones, with some missing. The V and J calls and the clone size are those of that table, but D and trimming were determined from the DNA. Among around 70,000 clones listed, around 86% were seen once. The CDR3 loop spans 17 amino acids. The V and J ends lost 3 bases and 5 bases, in that order; junction bases with no gene match: 6. The germline V gene encodes CDR1 LNHDA and CDR2 SQIVND (reference sequence).

The clonotype was recovered from a man aged 25 to 40 with acute or convalescent COVID-19. The rearrangement joins TRBV19 to TRBJ2-1; 14 bases agree with TRBD2. Sequences were obtained from peripheral blood. DNA for the CDR3: TGTGCCAGTAGTATTGCCGGGACTAGCGGGAGCGACAATGAGCAGTTCTTC. Amino acids: CASSIAGTSGSDNEQFF.